The T cell receptor (beta chain) under discussion was sequenced for a study of blood T cells in healthy people across ages. Study results and limitations: Versus aged donors, long-lived donors had higher diversity and more naive CD4+ cells. Age brought a roughly linear fall in TCR beta diversity measured per million T cells. Possibly, changes in expanded clonotypes were confounded because donor CMV status was unknown. When one million T cells were used, diversity estimates were thought to be underestimates.

A sample-barcoded 5' primer and a J-beta primer mix were used in a second PCR of roughly 7 to 12 cycles. MiXCR, run by TCRdb on the 5' RACE reads, gives a single entry per CDR3 protein. The data show just under 900,000 distinct CDR3 sequences, roughly 26% seen once. Trimming took off 1 base at V and 4 bases at J, with 11 bases between the two ends. The germline V gene encodes CDR1 MNHEY and CDR2 SMNVEV (reference sequence). The length of the CDR3 is 15 residues. In the case of this clonotype: No antigen is known for it.

V is TRBV27 and J is TRBJ2-1; tentatively, D is TRBD2 (6 bases). Material: blood. This TCR derives from a woman over 75 in good health. The CDR3 DNA reads TGTGCCAGCAGTTTATGGGGGGACCCTTACAATGAGCAGTTCTTC. Amino acid sequence: CASSLWGDPYNEQFF.